This is a list of T cell receptor beta chains from one sample in a study of cytomegalovirus exposure and HLA in healthy donors. Some clones are missing from TCRdb's copy, which holds only in-frame ones; the method was immunoSEQ multiplex PCR. The sample has about 130,000 clones, 80% seen once. Input material: PBMCs. Receptor source: a man aged 30-40 years in good health and CMV-seropositive. CDR3s include the opening cysteine and the closing phenylalanine or tryptophan. The order of the fields is CDR3 protein, CDR3 DNA, V gene, J gene, D gene, clone size. D genes are given only for firm matches. A clone size is listed for some rows: how often the clone was seen (once, few, many), or a class if it is expanded.

cdr3_aa: CASSLGSYRDTNGYTF; cdr3_nt: TGTGCCAGCAGCTTAGGGTCCTACCGGGACACAAATGGCTACACCTTC; v_call: TRBV7-6; j_call: TRBJ1-2; d_call: -; clone_size: once
cdr3_aa: CASSPGLPDYLNTGELFF; cdr3_nt: TGTGCCAGCAGTCCGGGACTCCCGGACTATTTGAACACCGGGGAGCTGTTTTTT; v_call: TRBV27; j_call: TRBJ2-2; d_call: -; clone_size: -
cdr3_aa: CASSLAGGGYNEQFF; cdr3_nt: TGTGCCAGCAGCTTGGCAGGGGGCGGGTACAATGAGCAGTTCTTC; v_call: TRBV5-6; j_call: TRBJ2-1; d_call: TRBD1; clone_size: -
cdr3_aa: CASSLDSITGELFF; cdr3_nt: TGTGCCAGCAGTCTAGACAGCATCACCGGGGAGCTGTTTTTT; v_call: TRBV11-3; j_call: TRBJ2-2; d_call: -; clone_size: -
cdr3_aa: CASSFRQATNSPLHF; cdr3_nt: TGTGCCAGCAGTTTCCGACAGGCTACCAATTCACCCCTCCACTTT; v_call: TRBV27; j_call: TRBJ1-6; d_call: -; clone_size: -
cdr3_aa: CASSAGTGGSPLHF; cdr3_nt: TGTGCCAGCAGCGCAGGGACAGGGGGCTCACCCCTCCACTTT; v_call: TRBV7-3; j_call: TRBJ1-6; d_call: TRBD1; clone_size: -
cdr3_aa: CAWSDRGPVPYF; cdr3_nt: TGTGCCTGGAGTGACAGGGGACCTGTTCCGTACTTC; v_call: TRBV30; j_call: TRBJ2-5; d_call: TRBD1; clone_size: -
cdr3_aa: CAWSVLRTGNYGYTF; cdr3_nt: TGTGCCTGGAGTGTACTCCGGACAGGGAACTATGGCTACACCTTC; v_call: TRBV30; j_call: TRBJ1-2; d_call: TRBD1; clone_size: -
cdr3_aa: CAISWAGLTSGANVLTF; cdr3_nt: TGTGCCATCAGTTGGGCAGGCCTTACCTCTGGGGCCAACGTCCTGACTTTC; v_call: TRBV10-3; j_call: TRBJ2-6; d_call: -; clone_size: few
cdr3_aa: CASSSLHRQNKNSQYF; cdr3_nt: TGTGCCAGCAGCTCGCTCCATCGACAGAACAAAAACAGTCAGTACTTC; v_call: TRBV5-6; j_call: TRBJ2-4; d_call: -; clone_size: -
cdr3_aa: CASSLSRQRLYEQYF; cdr3_nt: TGTGCCAGCAGTTTAAGTCGACAGAGACTCTACGAGCAGTACTTC; v_call: TRBV27; j_call: TRBJ2-7; d_call: -; clone_size: -
cdr3_aa: CASSLRHNNSPLHF; cdr3_nt: TGTGCCAGCAGCCTTAGACACAATAATTCACCCCTCCACTTT; v_call: TRBV11-2; j_call: TRBJ1-6; d_call: -; clone_size: -
cdr3_aa: CASGFIGRGPNTQYF; cdr3_nt: TGTGCTAGTGGGTTTATCGGCAGGGGGCCAAATACGCAGTATTTT; v_call: TRBV12-5; j_call: TRBJ2-3; d_call: TRBD1; clone_size: -
cdr3_aa: CASRTGVNQPQHF; cdr3_nt: TGTGCCAGTAGGACAGGGGTCAATCAGCCCCAGCATTTT; v_call: TRBV19; j_call: TRBJ1-5; d_call: TRBD1; clone_size: few
cdr3_aa: CASSLSPGGLNSPLHF; cdr3_nt: TGTGCCAGCAGTTTATCTCCAGGGGGCCTTAATTCACCCCTCCACTTT; v_call: TRBV27; j_call: TRBJ1-6; d_call: TRBD1; clone_size: -
cdr3_aa: CASSSSGGALETQYF; cdr3_nt: TGTGCCAGTAGTTCAAGCGGGGGGGCCCTGGAGACCCAGTACTTC; v_call: TRBV19; j_call: TRBJ2-5; d_call: TRBD2; clone_size: once
cdr3_aa: CASSDPRQGGKHTDTQYF; cdr3_nt: TGTGCCAGCAGCGACCCCAGACAGGGGGGGAAACACACAGATACGCAGTATTTT; v_call: TRBV9; j_call: TRBJ2-3; d_call: TRBD1; clone_size: -
cdr3_aa: CASSLGGTVGELFF; cdr3_nt: TGTGCCAGCAGCTTGGGGGGGACAGTCGGGGAGCTGTTTTTT; v_call: TRBV5-6; j_call: TRBJ2-2; d_call: TRBD1; clone_size: -
cdr3_aa: CASSQSRGIAFF; cdr3_nt: TGCGCCAGCAGTCAATCTCGGGGAATAGCTTTCTTT; v_call: TRBV23-1; j_call: TRBJ1-1; d_call: -; clone_size: -
cdr3_aa: CASSYSYEQYF; cdr3_nt: TGTGCCAGCAGCTACTCCTACGAGCAGTACTTC; v_call: TRBV28; j_call: TRBJ2-7; d_call: -; clone_size: -
cdr3_aa: CATSRVILAGTYEQYF; cdr3_nt: TGTGCCACCAGCAGAGTAATACTAGCGGGGACCTACGAGCAGTACTTC; v_call: TRBV15; j_call: TRBJ2-7; d_call: TRBD2; clone_size: -
cdr3_aa: CASSFSANEQFF; cdr3_nt: TGCGCCAGCAGCTTTAGTGCCAATGAGCAGTTCTTC; v_call: TRBV5-1; j_call: TRBJ2-1; d_call: -; clone_size: -
cdr3_aa: CASSEARVVYYGYTF; cdr3_nt: TGTGCCAGCAGTGAAGCCAGGGTGGTTTACTATGGCTACACCTTC; v_call: TRBV2; j_call: TRBJ1-2; d_call: -; clone_size: -
cdr3_aa: CASSLGGFGGADGYTF; cdr3_nt: TGTGCCAGCAGTTTGGGCGGGTTTGGGGGCGCAGATGGCTACACCTTC; v_call: TRBV27; j_call: TRBJ1-2; d_call: -; clone_size: -
cdr3_aa: CASSLGRIYEQYF; cdr3_nt: TGTGCCAGCAGCTTAGGCCGTATTTACGAGCAGTACTTC; v_call: TRBV13; j_call: TRBJ2-7; d_call: -; clone_size: -
cdr3_aa: CASSYSKRAGYTF; cdr3_nt: TGTGCCAGCAGTTACTCGAAGAGGGCTGGCTACACCTTC; v_call: TRBV6-6; j_call: TRBJ1-2; d_call: -; clone_size: -
cdr3_aa: CASSPQTGTYGYTF; cdr3_nt: TGTGCCAGCAGCCCCCAGACAGGGACCTATGGCTACACCTTC; v_call: TRBV9; j_call: TRBJ1-2; d_call: TRBD1; clone_size: -
cdr3_aa: CASRVGGDYGYTF; cdr3_nt: TGTGCCAGCAGGGTGGGGGGTGACTATGGCTACACCTTC; v_call: TRBV28; j_call: TRBJ1-2; d_call: -; clone_size: few
cdr3_aa: CASRRDSQPWEPQHF; cdr3_nt: TGTGCCAGCAGACGGGACAGCCAGCCATGGGAGCCCCAGCATTTT; v_call: TRBV2; j_call: TRBJ1-5; d_call: TRBD1; clone_size: -
cdr3_aa: CAWSGREKLFF; cdr3_nt: TGTGCCTGGAGTGGGAGAGAAAAACTGTTTTTT; v_call: TRBV30; j_call: TRBJ1-4; d_call: -; clone_size: -
cdr3_aa: CASSYRGTGELFF; cdr3_nt: TGTGCCAGCAGTTACCGGGGGACCGGGGAGCTGTTTTTT; v_call: TRBV6-5; j_call: TRBJ2-2; d_call: -; clone_size: -
cdr3_aa: CASSHGTGPNEKLFF; cdr3_nt: TGTGCCAGCAGCCATGGGACAGGTCCGAATGAAAAACTGTTTTTT; v_call: TRBV7-9; j_call: TRBJ1-4; d_call: TRBD1; clone_size: -
cdr3_aa: CASSLTGGRTEAFF; cdr3_nt: TGTGCCAGCAGTTTGACAGGGGGCCGTACTGAAGCTTTCTTT; v_call: TRBV28; j_call: TRBJ1-1; d_call: TRBD1; clone_size: -
cdr3_aa: CSVGTDNQPQHF; cdr3_nt: TGCAGCGTTGGGACAGATAATCAGCCCCAGCATTTT; v_call: TRBV29-1; j_call: TRBJ1-5; d_call: -; clone_size: -
cdr3_aa: CASSLGGHANEQFF; cdr3_nt: TGTGCCAGCAGTTTAGGCGGACACGCCAATGAGCAGTTCTTC; v_call: TRBV28; j_call: TRBJ2-1; d_call: -; clone_size: -
cdr3_aa: CASSYFSSVGEQFF; cdr3_nt: TGTGCCAGCAGTTACTTTAGTAGTGTCGGTGAGCAGTTCTTC; v_call: TRBV6-5; j_call: TRBJ2-1; d_call: -; clone_size: once
cdr3_aa: CASSLLIGENRDYGYTF; cdr3_nt: TGTGCCAGCAGCTTGTTGATTGGGGAAAACAGGGACTATGGCTACACCTTC; v_call: TRBV7-9; j_call: TRBJ1-2; d_call: -; clone_size: -
cdr3_aa: CASSFWGLAGGSSSTDTQYF; cdr3_nt: TGTGCCAGCAGTTTCTGGGGACTAGCGGGGGGGTCATCTAGCACAGATACGCAGTATTTT; v_call: TRBV28; j_call: TRBJ2-3; d_call: TRBD2; clone_size: -
cdr3_aa: CASSRVDRVNEQYF; cdr3_nt: TGTGCCAGCAGCCGCGTGGACAGGGTTAACGAGCAGTACTTC; v_call: TRBV7-9; j_call: TRBJ2-7; d_call: TRBD1; clone_size: -
cdr3_aa: CASSQPQGPQHF; cdr3_nt: TGCGCCAGCAGCCAGCCCCAGGGACCCCAGCATTTT; v_call: TRBV4-1; j_call: TRBJ1-5; d_call: -; clone_size: -
cdr3_aa: CASSFRQTPGETQYF; cdr3_nt: TGTGCCAGCAGCTTCCGACAGACTCCGGGAGAGACCCAGTACTTC; v_call: TRBV5-6; j_call: TRBJ2-5; d_call: -; clone_size: -
cdr3_aa: CASRKGTGVAYEQYF; cdr3_nt: TGTGCCAGCAGGAAGGGAACGGGGGTAGCCTACGAGCAGTACTTC; v_call: TRBV6-1; j_call: TRBJ2-7; d_call: -; clone_size: once
cdr3_aa: CASTSQGAGYGYTF; cdr3_nt: TGTGCCAGCACCTCACAGGGGGCTGGCTATGGCTACACCTTC; v_call: TRBV6-5; j_call: TRBJ1-2; d_call: TRBD1; clone_size: -
cdr3_aa: CASSPPGGSNYGYTF; cdr3_nt: TGCGCCAGCAGCCCCCCAGGGGGCTCTAACTATGGCTACACCTTC; v_call: TRBV5-1; j_call: TRBJ1-2; d_call: TRBD1; clone_size: -
cdr3_aa: CASSPAGNEQFF; cdr3_nt: TGTGCCAGCAGCCCGGCCGGGAATGAGCAGTTCTTC; v_call: TRBV9; j_call: TRBJ2-1; d_call: -; clone_size: -
cdr3_aa: CASSGGDRVSPLHF; cdr3_nt: TGTGCCAGCAGTGGGGGGGACAGGGTTTCACCCCTCCACTTT; v_call: TRBV6-6; j_call: TRBJ1-6; d_call: TRBD1; clone_size: few
cdr3_aa: CASSVLGGTGNTIYF; cdr3_nt: TGTGCCAGCAGTGTCCTCGGGGGAACTGGAAACACCATATATTTT; v_call: TRBV6-1; j_call: TRBJ1-3; d_call: -; clone_size: -
cdr3_aa: CASSPSGGKIDEQFF; cdr3_nt: TGTGCCAGCAGCCCTAGCGGGGGTAAGATCGATGAGCAGTTCTTC; v_call: TRBV7-3; j_call: TRBJ2-1; d_call: TRBD2; clone_size: -
cdr3_aa: CASSPRTGSNTEAFF; cdr3_nt: TGTGCCAGCAGCCCCCGGACAGGATCGAACACTGAAGCTTTCTTT; v_call: TRBV7-2; j_call: TRBJ1-1; d_call: TRBD1; clone_size: -
cdr3_aa: CASSEGAGDSTDTQYF; cdr3_nt: TGTGCCAGCAGTGAAGGAGCGGGGGACAGCACAGATACGCAGTATTTT; v_call: TRBV6-4; j_call: TRBJ2-3; d_call: TRBD2; clone_size: few
cdr3_aa: CASSHGTVQETQYF; cdr3_nt: TGCGCCAGCAGCCACGGGACTGTACAAGAGACCCAGTACTTC; v_call: TRBV10-2; j_call: TRBJ2-5; d_call: -; clone_size: -
cdr3_aa: CASSEGPGGIVGYTF; cdr3_nt: TGTGCCAGCAGTGAAGGCCCGGGGGGTATCGTTGGCTACACCTTC; v_call: TRBV2; j_call: TRBJ1-2; d_call: -; clone_size: -
cdr3_aa: CASSIGSGTSYEQYF; cdr3_nt: TGTGCCAGTAGTATAGGTAGCGGTACCAGCTACGAGCAGTACTTC; v_call: TRBV19; j_call: TRBJ2-7; d_call: -; clone_size: -
cdr3_aa: CSVEVGGHTTDTQYF; cdr3_nt: TGCAGCGTTGAAGTGGGGGGGCACACCACAGATACGCAGTATTTT; v_call: TRBV29-1; j_call: TRBJ2-3; d_call: -; clone_size: few
cdr3_aa: CSVASPPGLGGYTF; cdr3_nt: TGCAGCGTAGCCTCCCCTCCGGGATTGGGCGGCTACACCTTC; v_call: TRBV29-1; j_call: TRBJ1-2; d_call: -; clone_size: -
cdr3_aa: CASTTLRWVALPKIYEQYF; cdr3_nt: TGTGCCAGTACCACCTTGCGATGGGTAGCTTTACCCAAAATCTACGAGCAGTACTTC; v_call: TRBV19; j_call: TRBJ2-7; d_call: -; clone_size: -
cdr3_aa: CASSSGQGTGELFF; cdr3_nt: TGTGCCAGCAGTTCGGGACAGGGTACCGGGGAGCTGTTTTTT; v_call: TRBV6-5; j_call: TRBJ2-2; d_call: TRBD1; clone_size: -